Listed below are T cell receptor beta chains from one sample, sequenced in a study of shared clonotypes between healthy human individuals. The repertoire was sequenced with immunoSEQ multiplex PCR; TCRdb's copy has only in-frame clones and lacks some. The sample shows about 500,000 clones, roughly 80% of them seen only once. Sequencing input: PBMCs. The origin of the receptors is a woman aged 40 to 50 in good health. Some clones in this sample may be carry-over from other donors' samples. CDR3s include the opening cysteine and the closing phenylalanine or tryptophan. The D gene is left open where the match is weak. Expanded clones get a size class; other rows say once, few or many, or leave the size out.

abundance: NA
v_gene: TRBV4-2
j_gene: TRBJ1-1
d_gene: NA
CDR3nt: TGTGCCAGCAGCCAAGTTGAGAACACTGAAGCTTTCTTT
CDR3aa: CASSQVENTEAFF

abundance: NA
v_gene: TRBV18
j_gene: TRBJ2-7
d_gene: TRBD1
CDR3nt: TGTGCCAGCTCACCACTCCGGGACAGGGACTACGAGCAGTACTTC
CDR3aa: CASSPLRDRDYEQYF

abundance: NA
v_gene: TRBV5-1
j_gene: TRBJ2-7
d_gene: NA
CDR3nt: TGCGCCAGCAGCTTTGTGGGGGGCGTCCACGGCGAGCAGTACTTC
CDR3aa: CASSFVGGVHGEQYF

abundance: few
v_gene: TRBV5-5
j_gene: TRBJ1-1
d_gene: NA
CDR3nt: TGTGCCAGCAGCTTGAGCCCGTTGTCGAACACTGAAGCTTTCTTT
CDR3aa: CASSLSPLSNTEAFF

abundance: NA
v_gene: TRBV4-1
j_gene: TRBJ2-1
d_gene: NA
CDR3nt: TGCGCCAGCAGCGGGGAGCACGGTGAGCAGTTCTTC
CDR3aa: CASSGEHGEQFF

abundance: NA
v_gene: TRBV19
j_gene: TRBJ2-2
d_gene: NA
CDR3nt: TGTGCCAGTAGTAGGGTAGCAGAACAGAACACCGGGGAGCTGTTTTTT
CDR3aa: CASSRVAEQNTGELFF

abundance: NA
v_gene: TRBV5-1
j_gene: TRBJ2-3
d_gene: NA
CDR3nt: TGCGCCAGCAGCTTGGAAGACAATTCTTTGGGCACAGATACGCAGTATTTT
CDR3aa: CASSLEDNSLGTDTQYF

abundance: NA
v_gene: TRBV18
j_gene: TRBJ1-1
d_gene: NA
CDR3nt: TGTGCCAGCTCAACCCGCACGAACACTGAAGCTTTCTTT
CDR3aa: CASSTRTNTEAFF

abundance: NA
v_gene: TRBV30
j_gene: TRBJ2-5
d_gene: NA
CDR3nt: TGTGCCTGGAGTATTTCGCAAGAGACCCAGTACTTC
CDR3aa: CAWSISQETQYF

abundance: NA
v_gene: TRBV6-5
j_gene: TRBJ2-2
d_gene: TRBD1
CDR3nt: TGTGCCAGCAGCCGGACAGGGGACACCGGGGAGCTGTTTTTT
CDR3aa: CASSRTGDTGELFF

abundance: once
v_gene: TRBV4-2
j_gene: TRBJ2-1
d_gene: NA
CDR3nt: TGTGCCAGCAGCCAAGGCACGGACCGAGGCCACAATGAGCAGTTCTTC
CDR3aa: CASSQGTDRGHNEQFF

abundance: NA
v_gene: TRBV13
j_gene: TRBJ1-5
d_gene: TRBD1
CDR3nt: TGTGCCAGCAGCGTCCGGACAGGGGCGCTCAGCAATCAGCCCCAGCATTTT
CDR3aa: CASSVRTGALSNQPQHF

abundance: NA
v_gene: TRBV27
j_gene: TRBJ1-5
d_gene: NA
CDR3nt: TGTGCCAGCAGTTTATACTCGGGGCAGCCCCAGCATTTT
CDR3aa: CASSLYSGQPQHF

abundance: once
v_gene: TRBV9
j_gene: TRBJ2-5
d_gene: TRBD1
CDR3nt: TGTGCCAGCAGCCTAACAGGGGGCCAAGGGACCCAGTACTTC
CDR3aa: CASSLTGGQGTQYF

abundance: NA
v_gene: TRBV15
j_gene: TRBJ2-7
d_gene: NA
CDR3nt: TGTGCCACCAGCAGAGAAGTTGCCACATACGAGCAGTACTTC
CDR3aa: CATSREVATYEQYF

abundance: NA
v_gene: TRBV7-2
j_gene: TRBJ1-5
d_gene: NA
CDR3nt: TGTGCCAGCAGCCCTACGGGGGGACATCAGCCCCAGCATTTT
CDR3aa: CASSPTGGHQPQHF

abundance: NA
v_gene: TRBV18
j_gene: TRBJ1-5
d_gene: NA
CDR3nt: TGTGCCAGCTCACCATCAGGTTACCAGCCCCAGCATTTT
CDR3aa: CASSPSGYQPQHF

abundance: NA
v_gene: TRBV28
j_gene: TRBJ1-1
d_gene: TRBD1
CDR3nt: TGTGCCAGCAGTTTGACAGGGACCGCTGAAGCTTTCTTT
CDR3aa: CASSLTGTAEAFF

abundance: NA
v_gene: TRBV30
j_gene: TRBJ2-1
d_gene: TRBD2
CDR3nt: TGTGCCTGGACCTCCAGTTTAGCGGGCTCCTACAATGAGCAGTTCTTC
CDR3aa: CAWTSSLAGSYNEQFF

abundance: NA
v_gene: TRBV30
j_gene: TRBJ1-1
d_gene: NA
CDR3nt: TGTGCCTGGAGTGTAACCGATATGAACACTGAAGCTTTCTTT
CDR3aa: CAWSVTDMNTEAFF

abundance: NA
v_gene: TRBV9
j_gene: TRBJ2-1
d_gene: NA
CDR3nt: TGTGCCAGCAGCGTAGGGGCTAGCGTTGTTCTCAATGAGCAGTTCTTC
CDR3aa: CASSVGASVVLNEQFF

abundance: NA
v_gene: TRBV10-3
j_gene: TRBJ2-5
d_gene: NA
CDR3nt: TGTGCCATCAGTGAGTCGAACGCGGGGCTACAAGAGACCCAGTACTTC
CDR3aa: CAISESNAGLQETQYF

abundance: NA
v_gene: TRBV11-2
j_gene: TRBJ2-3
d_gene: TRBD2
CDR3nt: TGTGCCAGCAGCGCGCGGCCGGGGACTAGCGGAAGCACAGATACGCAGTATTTT
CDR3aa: CASSARPGTSGSTDTQYF

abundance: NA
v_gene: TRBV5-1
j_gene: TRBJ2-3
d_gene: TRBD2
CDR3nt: TGCGCCAGCAGTCCCGGGACTAGAAGCACAGATACGCAGTATTTT
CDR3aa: CASSPGTRSTDTQYF

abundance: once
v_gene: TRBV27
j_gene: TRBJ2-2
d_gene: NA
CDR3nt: TGTGCCAGCAGTTTATGGCCCTGGGAGGAGCTGTTTTTT
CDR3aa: CASSLWPWEELFF

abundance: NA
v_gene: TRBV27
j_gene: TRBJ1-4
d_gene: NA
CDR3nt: TGTGCCAGCAGTCCCCGGGGCAGGGTGGAGGAAAAACTGTTTTTT
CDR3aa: CASSPRGRVEEKLFF

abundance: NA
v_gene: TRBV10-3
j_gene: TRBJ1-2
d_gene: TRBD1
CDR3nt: TGTGCCATCACCCCCCGGGACAGTAACTATGGCTACACCTTC
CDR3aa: CAITPRDSNYGYTF

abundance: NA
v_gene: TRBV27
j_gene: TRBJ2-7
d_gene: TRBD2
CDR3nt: TGTGCCAGCCGGTATAGCGGGACCACCTACGAGCAGTACTTC
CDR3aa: CASRYSGTTYEQYF